This is a list of T cell receptor beta chains from one sample in a study of T cells expressing NK-cell markers. TCRdb re-called the 5' RACE reads, yielding one record per CDR3 amino acid sequence without DNA. Listed are a few hundred thousand distinct CDR3 sequences; approximately 3.5% falls within the top ten. Sequenced sample: blood T cells: a sorted CD56 or NKG2C T cell subset, CD4+ or CD8+ T cells, or bulk PBMC T cells (not recorded which). These receptors all come from a man between 18 and 35 years old in good health. The CDR3 runs from the conserved cysteine through the conserved F or W.

TRBJ1-1,17,TRBV12-3/TRBV12-4,CASTPAPSRGRNTEAFF
TRBJ2-1,12,TRBV10-3,CASGPPGSTSFF
TRBJ2-7,14,TRBV20-1,CSYPPSGGSYEQYF
TRBJ2-3,15,TRBV7-9,CASSWTSGTPDTQYF
TRBJ2-1,14,TRBV25-1,CASSTSGNYNEQFF
TRBJ2-3,15,TRBV7-9,CASSLVGVETDTQYF
TRBJ2-1,16,TRBV15,CATSRDAGLVSDEQFF
TRBJ2-2,13,TRBV20-1,CSARDEGFGELFF
TRBJ2-7,13,TRBV14,CASSQVTRGLQYF
TRBJ2-2,12,TRBV9,CASSVSTGELFF
TRBJ2-2,13,TRBV10-3,CAISGRGTGELFF
TRBJ2-3,16,TRBV5-1,CASSPRTASLSDTQYF